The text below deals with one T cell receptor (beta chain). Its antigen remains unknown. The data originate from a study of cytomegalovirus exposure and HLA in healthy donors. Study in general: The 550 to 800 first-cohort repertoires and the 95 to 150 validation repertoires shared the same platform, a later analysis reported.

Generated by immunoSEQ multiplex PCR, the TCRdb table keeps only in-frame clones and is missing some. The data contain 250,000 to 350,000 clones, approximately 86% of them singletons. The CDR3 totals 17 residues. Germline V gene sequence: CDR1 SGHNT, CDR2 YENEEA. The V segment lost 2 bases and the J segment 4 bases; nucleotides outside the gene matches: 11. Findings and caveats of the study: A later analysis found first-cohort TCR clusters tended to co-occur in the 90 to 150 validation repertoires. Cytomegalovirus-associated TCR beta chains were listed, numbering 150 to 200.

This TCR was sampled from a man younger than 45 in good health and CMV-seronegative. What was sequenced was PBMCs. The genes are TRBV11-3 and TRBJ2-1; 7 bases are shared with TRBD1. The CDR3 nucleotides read TGTGCCAGCAGCTTACGCCAGGGACCCAGGGGGTACAATGAGCAGTTCTTC. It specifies CASSLRQGPRGYNEQFF. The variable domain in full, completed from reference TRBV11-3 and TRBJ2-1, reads EAGVVQSPRYKIIEKKQPVAFWCNPISGHNTLYWYLQNLGQGPELLIRYENEEAVDDSQLPKDRFSAERLKGVDSTLKIQPAELGDSAVYLCASSLRQGPRGYNEQFFGPGTRLTVL.